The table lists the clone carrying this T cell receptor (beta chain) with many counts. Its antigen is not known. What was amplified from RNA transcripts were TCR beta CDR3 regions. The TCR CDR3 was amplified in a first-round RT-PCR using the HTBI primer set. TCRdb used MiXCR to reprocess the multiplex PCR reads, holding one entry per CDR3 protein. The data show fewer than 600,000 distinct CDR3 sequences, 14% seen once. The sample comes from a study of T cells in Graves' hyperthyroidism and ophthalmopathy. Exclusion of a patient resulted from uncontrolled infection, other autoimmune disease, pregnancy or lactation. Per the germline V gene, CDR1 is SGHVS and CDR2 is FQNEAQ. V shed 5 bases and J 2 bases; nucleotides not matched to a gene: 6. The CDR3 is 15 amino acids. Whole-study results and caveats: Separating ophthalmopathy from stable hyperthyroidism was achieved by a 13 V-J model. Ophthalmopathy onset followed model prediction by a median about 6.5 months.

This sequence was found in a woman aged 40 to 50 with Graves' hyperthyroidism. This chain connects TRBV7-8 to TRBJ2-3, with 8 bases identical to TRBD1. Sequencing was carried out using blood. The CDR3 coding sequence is TGTGCCAGCAGCCCTGACAGGGGTCCCACAGATACGCAGTATTTT. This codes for CASSPDRGPTDTQYF.